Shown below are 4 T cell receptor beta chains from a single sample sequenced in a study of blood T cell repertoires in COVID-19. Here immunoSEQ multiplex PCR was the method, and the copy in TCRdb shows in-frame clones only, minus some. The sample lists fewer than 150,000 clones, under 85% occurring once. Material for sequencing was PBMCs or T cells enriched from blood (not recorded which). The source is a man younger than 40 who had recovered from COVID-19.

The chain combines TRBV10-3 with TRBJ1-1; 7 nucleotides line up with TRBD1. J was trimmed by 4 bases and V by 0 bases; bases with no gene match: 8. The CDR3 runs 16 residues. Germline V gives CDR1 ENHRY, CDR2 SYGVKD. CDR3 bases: TGTGCCATCAGTGAGTCCTTGGGCCAGGGGGTCACTGAAGCTTTCTTT. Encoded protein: CAISESLGQGVTEAFF.

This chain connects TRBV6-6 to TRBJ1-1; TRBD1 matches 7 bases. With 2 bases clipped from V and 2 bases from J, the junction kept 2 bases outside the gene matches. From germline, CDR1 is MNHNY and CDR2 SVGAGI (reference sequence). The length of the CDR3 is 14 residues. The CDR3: CASSYGQVNTEAFF. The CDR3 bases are TGTGCCAGCAGTTACGGACAGGTTAACACTGAAGCTTTCTTT.

In DNA, the CDR3 is TGTGCCAGCAGTGATTATCCGCAGGGGGTGGATGGCTACACCTTC. The encoded protein is CASSDYPQGVDGYTF. The V gene is TRBV6-1, the J gene TRBJ1-2; 7 positions match TRBD1. CDR1 and CDR2 (germline): MNHNS, SASEGT. The V and J ends lost 3 bases and 6 bases, in that order; junction bases with no gene match: 10. The CDR3 covers 15 residues.

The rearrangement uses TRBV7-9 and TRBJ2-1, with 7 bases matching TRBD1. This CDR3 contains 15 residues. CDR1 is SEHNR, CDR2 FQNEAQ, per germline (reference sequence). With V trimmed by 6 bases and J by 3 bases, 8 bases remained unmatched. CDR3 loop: CASRQEGAGYNEQFF. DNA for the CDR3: TGTGCCAGCAGGCAAGAGGGGGCCGGCTACAATGAGCAGTTCTTC.